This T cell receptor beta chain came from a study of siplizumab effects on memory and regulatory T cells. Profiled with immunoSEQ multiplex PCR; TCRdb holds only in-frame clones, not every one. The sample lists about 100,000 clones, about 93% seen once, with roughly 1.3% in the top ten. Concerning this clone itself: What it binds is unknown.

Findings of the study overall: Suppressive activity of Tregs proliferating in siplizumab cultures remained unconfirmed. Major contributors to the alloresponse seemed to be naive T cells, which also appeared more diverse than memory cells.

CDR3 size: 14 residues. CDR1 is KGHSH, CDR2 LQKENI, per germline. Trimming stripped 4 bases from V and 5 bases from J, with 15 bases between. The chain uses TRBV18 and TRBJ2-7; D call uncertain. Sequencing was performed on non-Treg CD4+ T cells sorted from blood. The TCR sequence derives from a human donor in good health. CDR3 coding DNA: TGTGCCAGCTCACGGGCAGGAGCTCCGAACGAGCAGTACTTC. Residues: CASSRAGAPNEQYF. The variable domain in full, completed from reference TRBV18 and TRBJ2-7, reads NAGVMQNPRHLVRRRGQEARLRCSPMKGHSHVYWYRQLPEEGLKFMVYLQKENIIDESGMPKERFSAEFPKEGPSILRIQQVVRGDSAAYFCASSRAGAPNEQYFGPGTRLTVT.